This T cell receptor beta chain was recovered during a study of T cells in Graves' hyperthyroidism and ophthalmopathy. Study-level findings and limits: Most clonotypes expanded in thyroid above 0.001 were likewise present in blood.

Graves' hyperthyroidism without ophthalmopathy progression within 18 months was termed stable. Reasons for excluding patients were uncontrolled infection, other autoimmune disease, pregnancy or lactation. It was 8.5 to 10 ml of fresh peripheral blood that supplied the PBMCs. For this clonotype: Its specificity is not known.

Trimming removed 5 bases at V and 0 bases at J, with 16 bases between. The germline V gene has CDR1 SEHNR and CDR2 FQNEAQ (reference sequence). This CDR3 is built from 16 residues. Researchers amplified the TCR beta CDR3 regions from RNA transcripts. First-round RT-PCR targeting the TCR CDR3 was performed with the HTBI primer set. Each CDR3 protein is one row after TCRdb ran MiXCR on the multiplex PCR reads. In the table there are around 450,000 distinct CDR3 sequences, 15% to 18% of which are singletons. The gene calls are TRBV7-9 and TRBJ2-5; tentatively, D is TRBD1 or TRBD2 (7 bases each). Sequenced: blood. This sequence originates from a woman between 18 and 29 years old with Graves' hyperthyroidism. The CDR3 nucleotides are TGTGCCAGCAGCCAGGGGGGGCCCCCGTACCAAGAGACCCAGTACTTC. It is translated as CASSQGGPPYQETQYF.